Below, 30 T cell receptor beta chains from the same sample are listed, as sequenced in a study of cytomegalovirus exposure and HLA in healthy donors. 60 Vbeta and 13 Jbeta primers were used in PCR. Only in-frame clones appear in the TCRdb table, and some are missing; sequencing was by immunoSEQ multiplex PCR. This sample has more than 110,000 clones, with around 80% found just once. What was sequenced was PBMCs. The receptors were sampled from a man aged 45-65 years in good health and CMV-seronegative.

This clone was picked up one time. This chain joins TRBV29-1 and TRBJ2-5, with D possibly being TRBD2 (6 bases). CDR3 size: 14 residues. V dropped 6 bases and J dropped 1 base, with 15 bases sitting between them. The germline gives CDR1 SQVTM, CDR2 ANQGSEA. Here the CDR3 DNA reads TGCAGCGTCATAGGGGACTCTCGCCAAGAGACCCAGTACTTC. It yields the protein CSVIGDSRQETQYF.

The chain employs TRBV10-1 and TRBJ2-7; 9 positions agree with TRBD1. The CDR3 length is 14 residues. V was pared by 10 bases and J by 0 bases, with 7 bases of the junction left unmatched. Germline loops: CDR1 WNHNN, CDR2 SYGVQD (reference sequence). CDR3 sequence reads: CATMGQGYSYEQYF. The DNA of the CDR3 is TGCGCCACCATGGGACAGGGATACTCCTACGAGCAGTACTTC.

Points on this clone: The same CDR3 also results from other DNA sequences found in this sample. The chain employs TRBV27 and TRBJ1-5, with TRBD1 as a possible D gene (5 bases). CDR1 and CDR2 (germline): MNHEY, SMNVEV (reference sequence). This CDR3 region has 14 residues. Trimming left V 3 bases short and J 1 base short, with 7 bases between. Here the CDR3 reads CASSFGGSNQPQHF. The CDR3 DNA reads TGTGCCAGCAGTTTTGGGGGGAGCAATCAGCCCCAGCATTTT.

The CDR3 is CAWSITGGTEAFF. In DNA, the CDR3 is TGTGCCTGGAGTATTACAGGGGGCACTGAAGCTTTCTTT. The V and J genes are TRBV30 and TRBJ1-1; 8 bases line up with TRBD1. The CDR3 spans 13 residues. J gave up 4 bases and V 2 bases, and 3 bases lay outside the gene matches. Germline CDR1 GTSNPN, CDR2 SVGIG (reference sequence).

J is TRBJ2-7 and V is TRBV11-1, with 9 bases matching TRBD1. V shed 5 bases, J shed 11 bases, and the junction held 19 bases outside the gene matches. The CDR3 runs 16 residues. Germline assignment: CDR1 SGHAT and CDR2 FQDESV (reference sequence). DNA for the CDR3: TGTGCCAGCAGCCCAGCCCCTGGGGGGACAGGGACAAAGGAGTACTTC. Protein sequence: CASSPAPGGTGTKEYF.

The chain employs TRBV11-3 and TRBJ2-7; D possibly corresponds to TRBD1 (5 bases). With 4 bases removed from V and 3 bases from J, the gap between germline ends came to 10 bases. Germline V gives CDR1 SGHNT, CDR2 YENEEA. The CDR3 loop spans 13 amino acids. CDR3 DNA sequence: TGTGCCAGCAGCTCGACAGACCTCTACGAGCAGTACTTC. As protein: CASSSTDLYEQYF.

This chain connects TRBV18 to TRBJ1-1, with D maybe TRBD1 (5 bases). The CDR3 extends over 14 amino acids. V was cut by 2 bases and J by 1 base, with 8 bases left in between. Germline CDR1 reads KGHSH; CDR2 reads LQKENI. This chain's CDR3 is CASSPFGGNTEAFF. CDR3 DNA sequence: TGTGCCAGCTCACCATTCGGGGGGAACACTGAAGCTTTCTTT. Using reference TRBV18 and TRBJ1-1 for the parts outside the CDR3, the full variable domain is NAGVMQNPRHLVRRRGQEARLRCSPMKGHSHVYWYRQLPEEGLKFMVYLQKENIIDESGMPKERFSAEFPKEGPSILRIQQVVRGDSAAYFCASSPFGGNTEAFFGQGTRLTVV.

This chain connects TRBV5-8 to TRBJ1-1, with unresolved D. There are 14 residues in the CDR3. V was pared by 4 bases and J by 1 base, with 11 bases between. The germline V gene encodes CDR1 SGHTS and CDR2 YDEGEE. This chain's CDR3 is CASSPTRANTEAFF. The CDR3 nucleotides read TGTGCCAGCAGCCCGACAAGAGCGAACACTGAAGCTTTCTTT.

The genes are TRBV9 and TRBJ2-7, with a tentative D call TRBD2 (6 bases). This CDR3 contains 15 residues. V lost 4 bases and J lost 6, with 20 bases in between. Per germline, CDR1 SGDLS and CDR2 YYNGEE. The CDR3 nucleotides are TGTGCCAGCAGCCCAGTCCGGGCCGGGAGCATCGAGCAGTACTTC. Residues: CASSPVRAGSIEQYF.

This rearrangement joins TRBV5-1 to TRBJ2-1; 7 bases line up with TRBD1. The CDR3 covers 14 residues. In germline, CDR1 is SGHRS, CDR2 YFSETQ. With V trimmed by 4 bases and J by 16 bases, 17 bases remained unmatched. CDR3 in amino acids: CASSQDGQAQRPFF. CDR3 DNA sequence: TGCGCCAGCAGCCAAGACGGACAGGCCCAAAGACCATTCTTC.

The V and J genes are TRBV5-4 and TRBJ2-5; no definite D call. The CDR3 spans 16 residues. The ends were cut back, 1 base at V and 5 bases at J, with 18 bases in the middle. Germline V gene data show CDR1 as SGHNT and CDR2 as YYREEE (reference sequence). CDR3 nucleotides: TGTGCCAGCAGCTTGATTGGTCAGCAGTCGGAGGAGACCCAGTACTTC. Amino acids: CASSLIGQQSEETQYF.

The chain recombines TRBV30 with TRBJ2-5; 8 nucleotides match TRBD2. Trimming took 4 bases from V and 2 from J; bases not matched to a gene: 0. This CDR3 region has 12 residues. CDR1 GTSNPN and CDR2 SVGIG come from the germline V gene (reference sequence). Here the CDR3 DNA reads TGTGCCTGGACTAGCGGGCAAGAGACCCAGTACTTC. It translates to CAWTSGQETQYF.

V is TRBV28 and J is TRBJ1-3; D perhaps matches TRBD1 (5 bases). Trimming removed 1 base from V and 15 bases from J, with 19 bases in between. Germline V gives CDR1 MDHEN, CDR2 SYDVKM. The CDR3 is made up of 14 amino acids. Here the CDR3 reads CASSLSGVMGPTYF. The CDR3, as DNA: TGTGCCAGCAGTTTATCGGGGGTAATGGGCCCAACATATTTT.

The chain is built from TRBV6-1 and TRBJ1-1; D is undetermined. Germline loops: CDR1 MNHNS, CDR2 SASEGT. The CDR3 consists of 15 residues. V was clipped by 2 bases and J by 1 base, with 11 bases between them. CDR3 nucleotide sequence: TGTGCCAGCAGTGAACTGGCAGGCCCGAACACTGAAGCTTTCTTT. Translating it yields CASSELAGPNTEAFF.

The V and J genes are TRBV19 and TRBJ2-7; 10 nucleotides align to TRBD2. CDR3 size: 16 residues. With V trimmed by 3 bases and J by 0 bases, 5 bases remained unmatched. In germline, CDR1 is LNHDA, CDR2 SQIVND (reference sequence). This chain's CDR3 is CASSIRASGGSYEQYF. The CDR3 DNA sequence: TGTGCCAGTAGTATCCGGGCTAGCGGGGGCTCCTACGAGCAGTACTTC.

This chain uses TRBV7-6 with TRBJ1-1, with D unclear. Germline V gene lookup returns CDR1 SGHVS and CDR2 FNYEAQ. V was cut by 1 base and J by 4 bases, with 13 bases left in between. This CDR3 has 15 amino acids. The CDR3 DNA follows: TGTGCCAGCAGCTTAGAGGCGGGAGGGAGCACTGAAGCTTTCTTT. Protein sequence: CASSLEAGGSTEAFF.

The CDR3 DNA follows: TGTGCCTGGAACCCGAGAAGGGGCCCGCGGGGCTATGGCTACACCTTC. Protein product: CAWNPRRGPRGYGYTF. The J gene is TRBJ1-2, the V gene TRBV30; possibly TRBD1 for D (5 bases). Germline assignment: CDR1 GTSNPN and CDR2 SVGIG (reference sequence). This CDR3 has 16 amino acids. V lost 4 bases to trimming and J lost 4 bases, with 22 bases between them.

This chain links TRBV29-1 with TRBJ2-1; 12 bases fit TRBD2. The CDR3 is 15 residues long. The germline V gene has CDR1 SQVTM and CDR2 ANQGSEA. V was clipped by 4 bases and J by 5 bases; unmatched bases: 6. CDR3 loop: CSVAASGGANNEQFF. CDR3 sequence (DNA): TGCAGCGTTGCGGCTAGCGGGGGGGCCAACAATGAGCAGTTCTTC.

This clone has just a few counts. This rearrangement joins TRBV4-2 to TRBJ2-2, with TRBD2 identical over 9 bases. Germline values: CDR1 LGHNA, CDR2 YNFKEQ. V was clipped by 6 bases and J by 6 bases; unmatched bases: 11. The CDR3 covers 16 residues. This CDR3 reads CASRHPGGGESGELFF. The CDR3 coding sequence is TGTGCCAGCAGGCACCCCGGCGGGGGGGAATCCGGGGAGCTGTTTTTT.

This CDR3 is CAWAGTGAYEQFF. DNA of the CDR3: TGTGCCTGGGCCGGGACAGGGGCGTATGAGCAGTTCTTC. The gene calls are TRBV30 and TRBJ2-1; the match to TRBD1 covers 10 bases. CDR1 is GTSNPN, CDR2 SVGIG, per germline (reference sequence). The CDR3 length is 13 residues. V lost 5 bases to trimming and J lost 8 bases; unmatched junction nucleotides: 6.

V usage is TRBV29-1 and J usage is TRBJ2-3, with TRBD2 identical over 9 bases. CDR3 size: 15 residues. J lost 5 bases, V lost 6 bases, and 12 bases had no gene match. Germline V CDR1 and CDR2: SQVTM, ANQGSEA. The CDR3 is CSVASGAGGQDTQYF. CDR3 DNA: TGCAGCGTGGCCTCTGGGGCGGGAGGGCAAGATACGCAGTATTTT.

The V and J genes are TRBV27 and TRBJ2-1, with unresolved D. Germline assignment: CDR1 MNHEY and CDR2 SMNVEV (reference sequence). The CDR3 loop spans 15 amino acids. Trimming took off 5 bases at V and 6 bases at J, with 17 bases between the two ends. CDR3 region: CASSPPPTWANEQFF. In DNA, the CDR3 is TGTGCCAGCAGTCCCCCCCCTACGTGGGCCAATGAGCAGTTCTTC.

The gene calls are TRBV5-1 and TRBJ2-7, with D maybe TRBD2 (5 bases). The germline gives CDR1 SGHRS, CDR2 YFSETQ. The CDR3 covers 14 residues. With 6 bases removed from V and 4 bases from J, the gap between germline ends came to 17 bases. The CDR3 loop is CASTPSTGGYEQYF. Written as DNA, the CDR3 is TGCGCCAGCACCCCCTCGACTGGAGGATACGAGCAGTACTTC. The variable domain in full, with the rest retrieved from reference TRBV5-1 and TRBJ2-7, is KAGVTQTPRYLIKTRGQQVTLSCSPISGHRSVSWYQQTPGQGLQFLFEYFSETQRNKGNFPGRFSGRQFSNSRSEMNVSTLELGDSALYLCASTPSTGGYEQYFGPGTRLTVT.

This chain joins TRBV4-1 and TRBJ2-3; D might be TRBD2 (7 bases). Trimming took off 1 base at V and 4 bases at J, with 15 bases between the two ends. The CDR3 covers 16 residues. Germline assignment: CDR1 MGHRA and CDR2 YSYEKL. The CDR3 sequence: CASSQAGGLVADTQYF. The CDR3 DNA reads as TGCGCCAGCAGCCAAGCCGGGGGGCTCGTGGCAGATACGCAGTATTTT.

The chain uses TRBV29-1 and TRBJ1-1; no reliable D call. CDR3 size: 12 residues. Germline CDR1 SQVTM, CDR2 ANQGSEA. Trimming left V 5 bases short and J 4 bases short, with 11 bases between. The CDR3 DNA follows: TGCAGCGTTTTTCCCCCCGTCACTGAAGCTTTCTTT. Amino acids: CSVFPPVTEAFF.

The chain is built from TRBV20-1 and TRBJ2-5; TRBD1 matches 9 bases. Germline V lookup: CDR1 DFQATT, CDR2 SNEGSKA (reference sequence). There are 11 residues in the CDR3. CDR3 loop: CRGQGGETQYF. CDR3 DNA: TGCAGGGGACAGGGAGGGGAGACCCAGTACTTC.

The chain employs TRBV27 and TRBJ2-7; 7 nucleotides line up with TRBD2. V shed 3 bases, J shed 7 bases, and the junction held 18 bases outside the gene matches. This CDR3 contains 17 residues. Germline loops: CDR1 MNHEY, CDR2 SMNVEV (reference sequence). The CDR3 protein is CASSLRAWEGRRQEQYF. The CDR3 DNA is TGTGCCAGCAGTTTGCGGGCGTGGGAGGGCCGTCGACAAGAGCAGTACTTC.

In nucleotides, the CDR3 is TGTGCCAGCCGGAGCGGGAGACTCGGGAATGAGCAGTTCTTC. Residues: CASRSGRLGNEQFF. The chain links TRBV19 to TRBJ2-1; 8 bases are shared with TRBD2. V was pared by 9 bases and J by 7 bases, with 11 bases of the junction left unmatched. CDR3 length: 14 amino acids. The germline gives CDR1 LNHDA, CDR2 SQIVND (reference sequence).

The CDR3 DNA reads as TGTGCCAGCAGCCCCTGGACTAGCACCAATGAGCAGTTCTTC. Protein product: CASSPWTSTNEQFF. V usage is TRBV7-2 and J usage is TRBJ2-1; 8 nucleotides align to TRBD2. CDR3 size: 14 residues. Per the germline V gene, CDR1 is SGHTA and CDR2 is FQGNSA. Trimming cost V 5 bases and J 6 bases; bases outside gene matches: 6.

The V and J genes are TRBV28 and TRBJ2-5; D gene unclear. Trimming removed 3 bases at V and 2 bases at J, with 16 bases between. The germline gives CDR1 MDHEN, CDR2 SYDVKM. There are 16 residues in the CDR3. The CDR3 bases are TGTGCCAGCAGTTTTACCCAACTCAGACTGCAAGAGACCCAGTACTTC. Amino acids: CASSFTQLRLQETQYF.